These 11 T cell receptor beta chains originate from one sample sequenced in a study of regulatory T cells in long-lasting Graves disease. Time point defined: persistent/refractory GD, antithyroid drugs over 5 years with positive TRAb. Isolated PBMC RNA provided the starting material for the TCR library. Construction of the TCR beta libraries employed iRepertoire HTBI primers in conjunction with Arm-PCR of CDR3 regions. Each CDR3 protein gets one entry after TCRdb re-called the multiplex PCR reads with MiXCR. The table has about 400,000 distinct CDR3 sequences, around 20% seen once. The sample consisted of peripheral blood mononuclear cells (PBMCs), taken when the disease was refractory, from a patient treated with antithyroid drugs. The receptors were gathered from a female donor with Graves disease.

This clonotype showed up many times. The chain couples TRBV7-2 to TRBJ2-7; D may match TRBD1 or TRBD2 (5 bases each). CDR3 length: 15 residues. Per the germline V gene, CDR1 is SGHTA and CDR2 is FQGNSA. V gave up 3 bases and J gave up 6 bases, with 18 bases separating them. The DNA for the CDR3 is TGTGCCAGCAGCTTGTCCGGGACCACGGTGGGCGAGCAGTACTTC. This encodes CASSLSGTTVGEQYF.

This clonotype was recorded a few times. The gene calls are TRBV7-9 and TRBJ1-1, with 9 bases matching TRBD1. The CDR3 has 15 residues. With 5 bases clipped from V and 8 bases from J, the junction kept 12 bases outside the gene matches. Germline V gene data show CDR1 as SEHNR and CDR2 as FQNEAQ (reference sequence). The CDR3 spells CASSTSGTGFEEAFF. CDR3 coding DNA: TGTGCCAGCAGCACGTCCGGGACAGGGTTTGAAGAAGCTTTCTTT.

This clonotype turned up a few times. The chain combines TRBV7-3 with TRBJ2-2; D remains unclear. V lost 5 bases and J 6 bases, leaving 10 bases between the germline ends. CDR1 SGHTA and CDR2 FQGTGA come from the germline V gene. The CDR3 is 13 residues long. In nucleotides, the CDR3 is TGTGCCAGCAGCCCGACTCATCCCGGGGAGCTGTTTTTT. Its protein product is CASSPTHPGELFF.

This clonotype was seen repeatedly, ten times or more. The V and J genes are TRBV12-3 or TRBV12-4 and TRBJ1-4, with TRBD1 as a possible D gene (5 bases). Trimming left V 7 bases short and J 10 bases short, with 19 bases between. The CDR3 loop spans 14 amino acids. CDR3 sequence reads: CASNRGPADGKLFF. In DNA form, the CDR3 reads TGTGCCAGCAACCGGGGACCAGCTGATGGAAAACTGTTTTTT.

The chain combines TRBV19 with TRBJ1-1, with 8 positions matching TRBD1. CDR1 and CDR2 (germline): LNHDA, SQIVND (reference sequence). V trimming: 9 bases; J trimming: 1 base; junction bases outside the gene matches: 7. The CDR3 is 14 amino acids. CDR3 residues: CASYLTGGNTEAFF. CDR3 in DNA: TGTGCCAGCTATCTCACAGGGGGGAACACTGAAGCTTTCTTT.

In its sample, this clonotype was seen many times. Its ends do not fully match the called genes, so a read error is possible. The CDR3 spells CASSLIAGAKETQYF. In DNA form, the CDR3 reads TGTGCTAGCAGCTTAATCGCGGGAGCTAAGGAGACCCAGTACTTC. This rearrangement joins TRBV7-7 to TRBJ2-5; 7 positions match TRBD2. The length of the CDR3 is 15 residues. CDR1 and CDR2 from the germline V gene are SSHAT and FNYEAQ (reference sequence).

This clonotype was picked up a small number of times. The gene calls are TRBV20-1 and TRBJ2-2; possible D gene TRBD2, 5 bases. CDR1 DFQATT and CDR2 SNEGSKA come from the germline V gene (reference sequence). The CDR3 contains 13 residues. V was pared by 5 bases and J by 8 bases, with 15 bases between. CDR3 amino acids: CSAADTSGGELFF. Here the CDR3 DNA reads TGCAGTGCTGCCGACACCTCGGGGGGGGAGCTGTTTTTT.

CDR3 nucleotide sequence: TGCAGCGTTGACCGACAGATCGAAGCTTTCTTT. It is translated as CSVDRQIEAFF. The V call is TRBV29-1, the J call TRBJ1-1; possible D gene TRBD1, 5 bases. Germline loops: CDR1 SQVTM, CDR2 ANQGSEA. Trimming took 3 bases from V and 8 from J, leaving 10 bases between them. The CDR3 loop spans 11 amino acids.

This CDR3 is CSVVHRDSPGNQPQHF. In nucleotides, the CDR3 is TGCAGCGTCGTTCACCGGGACAGCCCTGGTAATCAGCCCCAGCATTTT. This chain uses TRBV29-1 with TRBJ1-5; 7 nucleotides line up with TRBD1. Trimming at V came to 6 bases and at J to 4 bases, leaving 15 bases not matched to a gene. Germline V gene sequence: CDR1 SQVTM, CDR2 ANQGSEA. The CDR3 covers 16 residues.

This clonotype occurred many times. The chain uses TRBV2 and TRBJ1-5, with no clear D. The germline V gene encodes CDR1 SNHLY and CDR2 FYNNEI. V was shortened by 7 bases and J by 4 bases, with 14 bases between the two germline ends. CDR3 size: 14 residues. The CDR3 coding sequence is TGTGCCAGCACTCCCGAGGGTTCAAATCAGCCCCAGCATTTT. Its protein is CASTPEGSNQPQHF.

At least ten counts were recorded for this clonotype. This chain joins TRBV6-1 and TRBJ1-1; D might be TRBD1 (6 bases). The V gene's germline CDR1 is MNHNS and CDR2 SASEGT. This CDR3 contains 16 residues. Between the trimmed V and J ends, which lost 6 bases and 3 bases, there was a span of 20 bases. DNA for the CDR3: TGTGCCAGCAGCAAAGGGCCCAGGGGTAGCGACACTGAAGCTTTCTTT. This codes for CASSKGPRGSDTEAFF.